This T cell receptor (beta chain) came from a study of beta chain features in type 1 diabetes. Study-level information: Cells sorted and examined across all samples totaled approximately 100,000,000.

Via CD45RO/CCR7/CD25/CD127/CD95/CD27, cells of the CD4+ naive, central memory, regulatory and stem cell-like memory subsets were sorted. CDR3 length equals 16 residues. The germline CDR1 and CDR2 sequences are SGHRS and YFSETQ. Trimming at V came to 3 bases and at J to 2 bases, leaving 6 bases not matched to a gene. The study reverse transcribed the entire isolated RNA, so it sequenced expressed TCRB transcripts. Approximately 3.4 million reads, on average, came from each naive, central memory and regulatory T cell sample. Clones were sequenced by immunoSEQ multiplex PCR, and TCRdb holds only the in-frame ones, with some missing. The sample yields roughly 140,000 clones, approximately 12% seen once. This clone was found once. As yet, its antigen is unknown. Findings and limits, study-wide: TCRB CDR3 length was moderately but significantly reduced in all four CD4+ subsets of Type 1 diabetes patients.

Sequenced input: central memory CD4+ T cells from blood. The chain uses TRBV5-1 and TRBJ1-5, with TRBD1 identical over 9 bases. The TCR originated in a man younger than 35 in good health. CDR3 coding DNA: TGCGCCAGCAGCTCCGGGACAGGGATCGGCAATCAGCCCCAGCATTTT. Amino acids: CASSSGTGIGNQPQHF.